This T cell receptor beta chain is drawn from a study of long-term antiretroviral therapy in people with HIV. Whole-study results and caveats: Subsequent to ART, diversity was augmented yet persisted below that of transplant donor controls.

Details on this clone: The antigen remains unidentified.

Sequencing used immunoSEQ v3.0 at survey level. Assay: immunoSEQ multiplex PCR; the TCRdb copy retains only in-frame clones and omits some. The table records around 20,000 clones, about 87% of them present only once. V lost 8 bases to trimming and J lost 1 base, with 12 bases between them. This CDR3 contains 14 residues. Looked up from germline, CDR1 is SEHNR and CDR2 is FQNEAQ (reference sequence). The samples comprised roughly 0.9-10 million cryopreserved PBMC ahead of DNA extraction. The clonotype comes from a woman between 50 and 59 years old with HIV. The sequencing here drew on unsorted PBMCs, taken 2.6 years after starting antiretroviral therapy. The genes are TRBV7-9 and TRBJ2-1; D is ambiguous. In nucleotides, the CDR3 is TGTGCCAGCTTCGACCTCTTATCCTACAATGAGCAGTTCTTC. This codes for CASFDLLSYNEQFF.